This TCR beta chain was retrieved from a study of shared clonotypes between healthy human individuals (dated by TCRdb to about 2020). Background on the whole study: The cohort included three men and a couple of women between 18 and 49 years of age. The study deeply sequenced blood TCR repertoires of roughly five healthy adults to estimate repertoire size and the extent of clonotype sharing between individuals. To increase sequencing depth and limit assay-specific biases, TCR repertoire library preparation and sequencing were carried out by different laboratories using diverse techniques. Between about 0.9 and 9 billion PBMCs per donor were obtained by leukapheresis.

Donors were healthy HIV-negative adults with no recently reported acute infections or vaccinations. Only Caucasian adults living in Nashville, Tennessee, USA were represented among the donors. For unsorted samples, around 85 million PBMCs were counted, and genomic DNA was extracted using the QIAamp DNA Blood Mini kit. Blood was obtained by leukapheresis, after which PBMCs were separated by Ficoll-Histopaque density gradient centrifugation and cryopreserved in liquid nitrogen vapor phase. Trimming at the junction amounts to 5 bases on V and 14 bases on J, and the germline ends lie 15 bases apart. The germline V gene encodes CDR1 SGHVS and CDR2 FQNEAQ. From its cysteine to its phenylalanine, the CDR3 spans 11 amino acids. Only CDR3 DNA remains: 33 bases, in frame from the first base. TCR CDR3 regions were amplified from genomic DNA by multiplex PCR using the deep immunoSEQ assay. For each cell subset, the extracted genomic DNA was distributed evenly across all wells of several immunoSEQ 96-well plates, and each plate served as one replicate. For unsorted PBMC, approximately 290 ng of genomic DNA, equivalent to tens of thousands of T cell genomes, went into each replicate PCR. Genomic DNA from unsorted PBMC was sequenced over ten immunoSEQ deep assay plates. The purified libraries were quantified using a Qubit 3.0 fluorometer, sized with a Bioanalyzer 2100, and then quantified again using the KAPA Library Quantification kit. Each immunoSEQ 96-well plate was sequenced on its own single-read 150-cycle Illumina NextSeq 550 flow cell. The source study handled its data this way. Because the immunoSEQ output included only junctional sequences and no quality scores, the filtering could not be the same as the filtering used for full-length reads. To assign V/J genes and CDR3, sequences were annotated using PyIR, a Python wrapper for IgBLAST v1.9, with IMGT germline references. Any read was removed if the V/J assignment was weak (E-value above 1e-6), the CDR3 was missing, or the read contained stop codons, out-of-frame junctions, or ambiguous translated residues. V3J clonotypes were defined as sequences sharing the same inferred V gene, J gene, and CDR3 amino acid sequence. To compute the percentage overlap between repertoires, the number of shared unique clonotypes was divided by the size of the smaller repertoire. RTK rarefaction, the Chao1 estimator, and Recon v2.1 estimates of unobserved clonotypes were used to assess repertoire richness. TCRdb took this table from immuneACCESS and kept in-frame rearrangements with V and J called. Such tables lack part of the clones; where checked against another copy, unresolved V genes explain under half of the gap, and the rest is unexplained. Clone size and V and J calls were adopted from that table, with D and trimming inferred from the DNA. The sample data list some 480,000 clones, and 79% of these were observed just once. The ten largest clonotypes hold around 12% of the sample.

General conclusions and limits of the study: Pairwise subsampling indicated that sequencing depth was expected to affect the degree of clonotype sharing among donors. The genetic and exposure-history diversity represented was limited by the small number of donors. Sampling was restricted to blood, and TCR repertoires in tissues likely differ from the TCR repertoires found in blood.

For this clone: Its cognate antigen has yet to be identified. No per-base quality is available; no much larger clone lies one base away.

This TCR was sampled from a woman in her 40s in good health. Some clones in this sample may be carry-over from other donors' samples. The chain joins TRBV7-8 to TRBJ1-2; the best D guess is TRBD1, with 6 bases matching. Sequencing input: PBMCs. The CDR3 loop reads CASSPSDSVTF. The DNA sequence follows: TGTGCCAGCAGCCCCTCGGACAGTGTTACCTTC. Where the CDR3 stops, the reference TRBV7-8 and TRBJ1-2 genes take over; the full variable domain is GAGVSQSPRYKVAKRGQDVALRCDPISGHVSLFWYQQALGQGPEFLTYFQNEAQLDKSGLPSDRFFAERPEGSVSTLKIQRTQQEDSAVYLCASSPSDSVTFGSGTRLTVV.